This T cell receptor beta chain stems from a study of siplizumab effects on memory and regulatory T cells. Cells from the mixed lymphocyte reaction underwent coculture for around 6 days at 37 degrees C. CDR1 LNHDA and CDR2 SQIVND come from the germline V gene (reference sequence). The CDR3 runs 14 residues. Unmatched junction bases numbered 7, after V lost 5 bases and J lost 3 bases. This table comes from immunoSEQ multiplex PCR, and its TCRdb copy is limited to in-frame clones, with some not included. The sample lists approximately 12,000 clones, roughly 43% seen once, with roughly 9.1% in the top ten. In its sample, this clone is medium-sized. The antigen is unknown.

The chain joins TRBV19 to TRBJ2-7, with 7 bases fitting TRBD2. This TCR came from a human donor in good health; the cells came from an allogeneic mixed lymphocyte reaction. Sequencing was performed on CFSE-low (dividing) CD8+ T cells sorted from an allogeneic mixed lymphocyte reaction. CDR3 sequence reads: CASSPSGASYEQYF. CDR3 bases: TGTGCCAGTAGTCCCAGCGGGGCGAGCTACGAGCAGTACTTC.